This T cell receptor (beta chain) originates from a study of T-cell memory formation after mild COVID-19. This clonotype has more than one count but fewer than ten. In TCRdb, the 5' RACE reads were re-called with MiXCR into one record per CDR3 protein. The sample lists about 130,000 distinct CDR3 sequences, 5% to 6.5% seen once, with 2% to 2.5% in the top ten. Trimming pared 5 bases from V and 5 bases from J, leaving 15 bases between. This CDR3 is built from 14 residues. Germline assignment: CDR1 SGHTA and CDR2 FQGTGA. V usage is TRBV7-3 and J usage is TRBJ2-5; D unclear. Sequencing used PBMCs or a T cell subset sorted from them (not recorded which). This TCR was sampled from an adult woman who had mild COVID-19 (a few samples of this study predate the infection). Cell type and time point are not known. The CDR3 sequence is CASSPLALRETQYF. Here the CDR3 DNA reads TGTGCCAGCAGCCCCCTCGCCCTGCGGGAGACCCAGTACTTC.